One and the same sample provided the 27 T cell receptor beta chains below, sequenced in a study of cytomegalovirus exposure and HLA in healthy donors. 60 Vbeta and 13 Jbeta primers were used in PCR. Only in-frame clones appear in the TCRdb table, and some are missing; sequencing was by immunoSEQ multiplex PCR. The sample has about 90,000 clones, approximately 80% seen once. Sequenced input: PBMCs. The receptors here all came from a man aged 25-45 years in good health and CMV-seronegative.

This chain uses TRBV19 with TRBJ2-5, with D possibly TRBD2 on 6 matching bases. CDR3 length: 13 amino acids. V was shortened by 3 bases and J by 3 bases, with 8 bases between the two germline ends. The V gene's germline CDR1 is LNHDA and CDR2 SQIVND (reference sequence). The CDR3 coding sequence is TGTGCCAGTAGTATCCAGCGGGAAGAGACCCAGTACTTC. Protein product: CASSIQREETQYF.

The chain links TRBV7-9 to TRBJ1-1; D is perhaps TRBD1 (6 bases). The CDR3 is 14 residues long. V lost 7 bases, J lost 4 bases, and 16 bases lay in between. Per germline, CDR1 SEHNR and CDR2 FQNEAQ (reference sequence). This CDR3 is CASTEQGFFTEAFF. CDR3 coding DNA: TGTGCCAGCACCGAACAGGGATTCTTCACTGAAGCTTTCTTT.

The chain recombines TRBV6-5 with TRBJ2-3; 7 bases are shared with TRBD2. Unmatched junction bases numbered 4, after V lost 6 bases and J lost 1 base. This CDR3 comprises 14 residues. The germline gives CDR1 MNHEY, CDR2 SVGAGI. Here the CDR3 DNA reads TGTGCCAGCAGCCTAGCGGAGCGCACAGATACGCAGTATTTT. This translates into CASSLAERTDTQYF.

The chain couples TRBV30 to TRBJ2-1; D is possibly TRBD1 (5 bases). The V end was cut by 2 bases, the J end by 10 bases, with 15 bases between. Germline CDR1 GTSNPN, CDR2 SVGIG (reference sequence). The CDR3 spans 13 residues. CDR3 amino acids: CAWSRNGRTEQFF. In DNA form, the CDR3 reads TGTGCCTGGAGTCGCAACGGCAGGACAGAGCAGTTCTTC.

This clone was seen only a few times. The V gene is TRBV4-2, the J gene TRBJ2-1, with D unresolved. There are 15 residues in the CDR3. In germline, CDR1 is LGHNA, CDR2 YNFKEQ. The V end lost 1 base, the J end lost 8 bases, and 15 bases lay between the germline ends. The CDR3 sequence: CASSQVTPHGDEQFF. CDR3 coding DNA: TGTGCCAGCAGCCAAGTGACCCCCCACGGAGATGAGCAGTTCTTC.

There are a few counts of this clone. The chain is built from TRBV5-1 and TRBJ1-2; D not certain. The CDR3 runs 14 residues. CDR1 is SGHRS, CDR2 YFSETQ, per germline. Trimming pared 0 bases from V and 6 bases from J, leaving 12 bases between. The CDR3 DNA sequence: TGCGCCAGCAGCTTGGTGGGCAGATCTGATGGCTACACCTTC. Translation: CASSLVGRSDGYTF.

V is TRBV21-1 and J is TRBJ1-3. TRBV21-1 is given as a pseudogene. The CDR3 runs to 15 residues. The CDR3 nucleotides read TGTGCCAGCAGCAAGGGCGGGGTTGCTGGAAACACCATATATTTT. Its protein is CASSKGGVAGNTIYF.

The chain couples TRBV9 to TRBJ1-1; a possible D gene is TRBD1 (6 bases). Trimming took 3 bases from V and 3 from J, leaving 9 bases between them. This CDR3 has 13 residues. The germline gives CDR1 SGDLS, CDR2 YYNGEE. The CDR3 DNA is TGTGCCAGCAGCGGCGCAGGGGACACTGAAGCTTTCTTT. Amino acid sequence: CASSGAGDTEAFF.

V and J are TRBV19 and TRBJ1-2; D is unclear. This CDR3 comprises 14 residues. Trimming removed 5 bases from V and 8 bases from J, with 18 bases in between. Germline V gene lookup returns CDR1 LNHDA and CDR2 SQIVND (reference sequence). CDR3 nucleotide sequence: TGTGCCAGTAGTCCCTCGGCCTTAACCAGGGGCTACACCTTC. Amino acid sequence: CASSPSALTRGYTF.

The chain couples TRBV7-6 to TRBJ2-5, with 12 bases matching TRBD2. This CDR3 is built from 17 residues. Trimming at V came to 2 bases and at J to 2 bases, leaving 6 bases not matched to a gene. Germline loops: CDR1 SGHVS, CDR2 FNYEAQ. The CDR3 DNA is TGTGCCAGCAGCTTACCGCGGACTAGCGGGGCTCAAGAGACCCAGTACTTC. Amino acids: CASSLPRTSGAQETQYF.

The chain joins TRBV7-9 to TRBJ2-7; TRBD2 agrees at 7 bases. CDR1 and CDR2 (germline): SEHNR, FQNEAQ (reference sequence). The CDR3 runs to 13 residues. J lost 5 bases, V lost 5 bases, and 6 bases had no gene match. The CDR3: CASSEAGLNEQYF. The CDR3 DNA is TGTGCCAGCAGCGAAGCGGGGTTGAACGAGCAGTACTTC.

The chain has TRBV28 and TRBJ1-2; possibly TRBD1 for D (5 bases). This CDR3 is built from 14 residues. The V end was cut by 1 base, the J end by 4 bases, with 10 bases between. CDR1 is MDHEN and CDR2 is SYDVKM in the germline V gene. This CDR3 is CASSLSGGIYGYTF. The CDR3 region has the DNA TGTGCCAGCAGTTTATCGGGGGGAATCTATGGCTACACCTTC.

The gene calls are TRBV14 and TRBJ2-7; 8 nucleotides align to TRBD1. The V segment lost 1 base and the J segment 1 base; nucleotides outside the gene matches: 9. Per germline, CDR1 SGHDN and CDR2 FVKESK. This CDR3 contains 17 residues. The CDR3 loop reads CASSQGVLTGGSYEQYF. CDR3 bases: TGTGCCAGCAGCCAAGGGGTGTTAACAGGGGGATCCTACGAGCAGTACTTC.

The chain carries TRBV30 and TRBJ1-1; D perhaps matches TRBD1 (5 bases). CDR1 is GTSNPN and CDR2 is SVGIG in the germline V gene (reference sequence). CDR3 length: 17 residues. The V end was cut by 0 bases, the J end by 7 bases, with 24 bases between. CDR3 in DNA: TGTGCCTGGAGTGTACTACGGTCGAATTTGGGGCCAATTGAAGCTTTCTTT. Its translation: CAWSVLRSNLGPIEAFF.

This sequence joins TRBV2 and TRBJ1-2, with 7 bases fitting TRBD1. The CDR3 is made up of 16 amino acids. The V gene's germline CDR1 is SNHLY and CDR2 FYNNEI. V trimming: 7 bases; J trimming: 4 bases; junction bases outside the gene matches: 15. The CDR3 nucleotides read TGTGCCAGCAACGAAAACAGGGGAGGCTCATCCTATGGCTACACCTTC. Translated, it gives CASNENRGGSSYGYTF.

The V and J genes are TRBV2 and TRBJ2-7; D perhaps matches TRBD1 (6 bases). Germline-derived CDR1 and CDR2 are SNHLY and FYNNEI. This CDR3 is 12 amino acids long. The V end lost 6 bases, the J end lost 5 bases, and 11 bases lay between the germline ends. This CDR3 is CASRETGNEQYF. CDR3 coding DNA: TGTGCCAGCAGAGAGACAGGAAACGAGCAGTACTTC.

The chain employs TRBV10-3 and TRBJ2-7, with TRBD1 identical over 7 bases. The CDR3 loop spans 14 amino acids. Germline V lookup: CDR1 ENHRY, CDR2 SYGVKD. The trim removed 6 bases at V and 1 base at J, leaving 6 bases unmatched. The CDR3 protein is CAIRGTEGSYEQYF. The CDR3, as DNA: TGTGCCATCAGGGGGACAGAAGGTTCCTACGAGCAGTACTTC.

The chain uses TRBV5-4 and TRBJ2-3; TRBD2 aligns across 11 bases. Germline trimming cut 3 bases from V and 0 bases from J; bases unmatched to any gene: 3. The CDR3 contains 16 residues. The germline V gene has CDR1 SGHNT and CDR2 YYREEE (reference sequence). The CDR3 region has the DNA TGTGCCAGCAGCTCTCGACTAGCGGGGAGCACAGATACGCAGTATTTT. It encodes CASSSRLAGSTDTQYF.

The chain carries TRBV18 and TRBJ1-1; D is possibly TRBD1 (5 bases). Trimming left V 5 bases short and J 10 bases short, with 14 bases between. Germline assignment: CDR1 KGHSH and CDR2 LQKENI. CDR3 size: 12 residues. CDR3 residues: CASSTDGGRAFF. The DNA for the CDR3 is TGTGCCAGCTCAACTGACGGGGGGAGAGCTTTCTTT.

The chain joins TRBV27 to TRBJ1-5; 8 bases line up with TRBD1. The ends lost 5 bases at V and 3 bases at J; junction bases unmatched: 6. The CDR3 consists of 15 residues. Per germline, CDR1 MNHEY and CDR2 SMNVEV (reference sequence). The CDR3 DNA is TGTGCCAGCAGTGTCGGACAGGGCCCCAATCAGCCCCAGCATTTT. It translates to CASSVGQGPNQPQHF.

This clone was recorded only once. The chain uses TRBV6-6 and TRBJ1-5, with a possible D match to TRBD1 (5 bases). Germline V gene lookup returns CDR1 MNHNY and CDR2 SVGAGI (reference sequence). The V end was cut by 6 bases, the J end by 7 bases, with 13 bases between. The CDR3 totals 13 residues. CDR3 coding DNA: TGTGCCAGCAGCCGCGGGACTTCACAGCCCCAGCATTTT. Its protein is CASSRGTSQPQHF.

This chain's CDR3 is CAISGDTTTNEKLFF. CDR3 coding DNA: TGTGCCATCAGTGGGGACACCACAACTAATGAAAAACTGTTTTTT. The chain carries TRBV10-3 and TRBJ1-4, with D possibly TRBD1 on 6 matching bases. This CDR3 contains 15 residues. Germline V gene sequence: CDR1 ENHRY, CDR2 SYGVKD. V lost 4 bases and J lost 0, with 9 bases in between.

V gene TRBV6-4 combines with J gene TRBJ2-4; 9 bases line up with TRBD1. Germline values: CDR1 MRHNA, CDR2 SNTAGT. The CDR3 is 14 amino acids. The trim removed 2 bases at V and 8 bases at J, leaving 4 bases unmatched. The CDR3 nucleotides read TGTGCCAGCAGTGACACAGGGGGCGAAGACATTCAGTACTTC. Translating it yields CASSDTGGEDIQYF.

This rearrangement joins TRBV7-2 to TRBJ2-3; D might be TRBD2 (5 bases). V was shortened by 7 bases and J by 6 bases, with 8 bases between the two germline ends. Germline V gene data show CDR1 as SGHTA and CDR2 as FQGNSA. This CDR3 region has 11 residues. The CDR3 sequence: CASTRGDTQYF. In DNA, the CDR3 is TGTGCCAGCACCCGAGGGGATACGCAGTATTTT. Supplemented by reference TRBV7-2 and TRBJ2-3, the full variable domain reads GAGVSQSPSNKVTEKGKDVELRCDPISGHTALYWYRQSLGQGLEFLIYFQGNSAPDKSGLPSDRFSAERTGGSVSTLTIQRTQQEDSAVYLCASTRGDTQYFGPGTRLTVL.

The rearrangement joins TRBV19 to TRBJ1-5; D unresolved. V shed 3 bases and J shed 5 bases, with 17 bases lying between them. The CDR3 has 16 amino acids. Germline-derived CDR1 and CDR2 are LNHDA and SQIVND (reference sequence). In DNA form, the CDR3 reads TGTGCCAGTAGTATCGGGAGATTTGCACCTTATCAGCCCCAGCATTTT. It yields the protein CASSIGRFAPYQPQHF.

The chain carries TRBV6-6 and TRBJ2-1; a weak D match, TRBD1 (5 bases). Trimming stripped 8 bases from V and 9 bases from J, with 23 bases between. In germline, CDR1 is MNHNY, CDR2 SVGAGI (reference sequence). The CDR3 runs to 15 residues. The CDR3 DNA follows: TGTGCCAGCTTTAATGCACAGGTGGGGTCCAGTGAGCAGTTCTTC. Its protein is CASFNAQVGSSEQFF.

On this clone: An end of the junction does not agree with germline; a read error may underlie this. This rearrangement joins TRBV2 to TRBJ1-2; a weak D match, TRBD1 (5 bases). The V gene's germline CDR1 is SNHLY and CDR2 FYNNEI. This CDR3 has 14 residues. Written as DNA, the CDR3 is TGTGCCACCAAACAGGAGATAACTAACTATGGCCACACCTTC. Amino acid sequence: CATKQEITNYGHTF.